What follows is one T cell receptor beta chain and its context. This CDR3 has 14 amino acids. Germline trimming cut 7 bases from V and 3 bases from J; bases unmatched to any gene: 6. Germline assignment: CDR1 MNHEY and CDR2 SVGEGT. TCRdb called the 5' RACE reads again in MiXCR, with one record for every CDR3 protein. This table has a few thousand distinct CDR3 sequences, roughly three fifths appearing once. This chain joins TRBV6-2 or TRBV6-3 and TRBJ2-1; 7 nucleotides match TRBD2. The specimen was naive CD4+ T cells sorted from blood. The subset: naive CD4+ T cells, CD4+CD45RA+CD25-. This clonotype was sampled from a female donor with breast cancer. This CDR3 is CASKGGSGYNEQFF. CDR3 nucleotide sequence: TGTGCCAGCAAAGGCGGGAGCGGCTACAATGAGCAGTTCTTC.